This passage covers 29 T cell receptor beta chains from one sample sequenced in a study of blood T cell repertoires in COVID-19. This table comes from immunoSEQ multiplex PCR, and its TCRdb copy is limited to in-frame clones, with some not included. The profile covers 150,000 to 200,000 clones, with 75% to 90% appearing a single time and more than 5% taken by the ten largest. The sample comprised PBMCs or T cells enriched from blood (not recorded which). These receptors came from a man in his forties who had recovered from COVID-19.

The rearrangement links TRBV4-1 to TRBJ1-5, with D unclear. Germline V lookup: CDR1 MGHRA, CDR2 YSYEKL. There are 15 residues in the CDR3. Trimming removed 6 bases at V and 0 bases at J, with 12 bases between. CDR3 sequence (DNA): TGCGCCAGCAGACAAACACAGAATAGCAATCAGCCCCAGCATTTT. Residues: CASRQTQNSNQPQHF.

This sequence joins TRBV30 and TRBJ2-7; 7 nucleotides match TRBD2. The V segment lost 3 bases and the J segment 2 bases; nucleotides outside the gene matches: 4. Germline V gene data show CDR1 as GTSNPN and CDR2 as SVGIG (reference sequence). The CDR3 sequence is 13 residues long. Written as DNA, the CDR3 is TGTGCCTGGAGACCCGGGACTACCTACGAGCAGTACTTC. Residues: CAWRPGTTYEQYF.

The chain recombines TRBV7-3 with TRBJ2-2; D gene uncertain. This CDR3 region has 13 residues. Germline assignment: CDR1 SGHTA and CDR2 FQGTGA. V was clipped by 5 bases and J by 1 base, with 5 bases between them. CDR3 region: CASSPGNTGELFF. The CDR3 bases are TGTGCCAGCAGCCCCGGGAACACCGGGGAGCTGTTTTTT.

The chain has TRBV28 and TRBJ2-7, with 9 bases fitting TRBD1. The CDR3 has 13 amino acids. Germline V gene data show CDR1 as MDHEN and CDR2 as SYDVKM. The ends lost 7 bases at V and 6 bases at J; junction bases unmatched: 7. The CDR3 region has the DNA TGTGCCAGCACGGAGGGACAGGGACTCGAGCAGTACTTC. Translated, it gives CASTEGQGLEQYF.

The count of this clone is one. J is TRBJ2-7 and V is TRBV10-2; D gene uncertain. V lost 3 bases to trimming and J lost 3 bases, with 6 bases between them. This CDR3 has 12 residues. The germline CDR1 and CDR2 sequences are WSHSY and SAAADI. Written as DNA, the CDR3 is TGCGCCAGCAGTGACGGTGGCTACGAGCAGTACTTC. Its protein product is CASSDGGYEQYF.

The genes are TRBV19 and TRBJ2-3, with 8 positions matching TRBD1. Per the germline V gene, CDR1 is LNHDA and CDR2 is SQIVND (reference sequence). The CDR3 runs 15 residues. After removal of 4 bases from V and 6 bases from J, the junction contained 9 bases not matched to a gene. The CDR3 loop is CASSTGTGRRDTQYF. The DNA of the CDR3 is TGTGCCAGTAGTACCGGGACAGGAAGACGGGATACGCAGTATTTT.

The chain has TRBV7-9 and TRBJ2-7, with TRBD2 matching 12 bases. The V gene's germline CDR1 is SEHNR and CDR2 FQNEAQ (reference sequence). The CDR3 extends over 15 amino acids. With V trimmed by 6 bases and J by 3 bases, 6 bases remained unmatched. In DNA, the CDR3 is TGTGCCAGCAGATCTAGCGGGAGGGCCCTCTACGAGCAGTACTTC. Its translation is CASRSSGRALYEQYF.

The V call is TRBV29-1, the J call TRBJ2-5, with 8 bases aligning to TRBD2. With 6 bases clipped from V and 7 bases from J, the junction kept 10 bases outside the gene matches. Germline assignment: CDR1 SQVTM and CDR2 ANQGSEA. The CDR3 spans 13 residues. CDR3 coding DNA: TGCAGCGTCCACGGACTAGCCCGCGGGACCCAGTACTTC. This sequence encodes CSVHGLARGTQYF.

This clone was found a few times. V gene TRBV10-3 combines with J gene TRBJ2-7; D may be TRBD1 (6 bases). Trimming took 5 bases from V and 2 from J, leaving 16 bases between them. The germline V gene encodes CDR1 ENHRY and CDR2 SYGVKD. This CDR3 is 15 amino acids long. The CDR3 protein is CAISLQDSPTYEQYF. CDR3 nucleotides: TGTGCCATCAGTCTTCAGGACAGTCCAACCTACGAGCAGTACTTC.

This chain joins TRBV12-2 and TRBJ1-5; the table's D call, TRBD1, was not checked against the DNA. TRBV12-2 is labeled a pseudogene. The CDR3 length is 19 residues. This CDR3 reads CASRYTGTGAGAGNQPQHF. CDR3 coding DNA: TGTGCAAGTCGCTATACCGGGACAGGGGCCGGAGCGGGCAATCAGCCCCAGCATTTT.

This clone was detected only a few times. DNA for the CDR3: TGTGCCAGCTCACCCGAGATTGGGAACTCGGGGTCACCCCTCCACTTT. Its translation is CASSPEIGNSGSPLHF. The V and J genes are TRBV18 and TRBJ1-6; no clear D gene. Trimming cost V 3 bases and J 10 bases, with 19 bases left between them. Per the germline V gene, CDR1 is KGHSH and CDR2 is LQKENI. This CDR3 has 16 residues.

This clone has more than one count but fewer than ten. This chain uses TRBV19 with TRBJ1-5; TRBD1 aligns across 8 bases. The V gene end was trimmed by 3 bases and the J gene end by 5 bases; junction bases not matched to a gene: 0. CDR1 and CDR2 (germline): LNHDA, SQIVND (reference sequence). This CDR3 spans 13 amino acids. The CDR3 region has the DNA TGTGCCAGTAGTATGACAGGGGATCAGCCCCAGCATTTT. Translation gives CASSMTGDQPQHF.

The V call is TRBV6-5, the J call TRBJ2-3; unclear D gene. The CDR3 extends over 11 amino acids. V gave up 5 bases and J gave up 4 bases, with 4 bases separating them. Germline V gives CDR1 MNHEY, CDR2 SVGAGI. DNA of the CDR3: TGTGCCAGCAGTCGGGCAGATACGCAGTATTTT. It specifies CASSRADTQYF.

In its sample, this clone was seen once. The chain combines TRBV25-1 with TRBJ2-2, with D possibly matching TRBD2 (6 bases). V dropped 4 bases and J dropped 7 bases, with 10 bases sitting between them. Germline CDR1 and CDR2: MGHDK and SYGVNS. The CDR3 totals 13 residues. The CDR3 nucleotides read TGTGCCAGCAGTGCTCTGGGGGGCGGGGAGCTGTTTTTT. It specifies CASSALGGGELFF.

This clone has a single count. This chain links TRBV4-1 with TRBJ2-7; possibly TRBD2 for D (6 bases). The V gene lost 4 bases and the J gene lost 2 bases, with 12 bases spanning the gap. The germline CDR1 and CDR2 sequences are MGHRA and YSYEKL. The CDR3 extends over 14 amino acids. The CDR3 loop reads CASSLFGRPYEQYF. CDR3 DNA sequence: TGCGCCAGCAGCCTATTCGGGAGACCCTACGAGCAGTACTTC.

CDR3 bases: TGCGCCAGCAGCCCAGGACAGTTCTTGAACACTGAAGCTTTCTTT. This encodes CASSPGQFLNTEAFF. The genes are TRBV5-1 and TRBJ1-1, with D maybe TRBD1 (6 bases). Germline CDR1 SGHRS, CDR2 YFSETQ. The V end lost 4 bases, the J end lost 0 bases, and 13 bases lay between the germline ends. This CDR3 has 15 amino acids.

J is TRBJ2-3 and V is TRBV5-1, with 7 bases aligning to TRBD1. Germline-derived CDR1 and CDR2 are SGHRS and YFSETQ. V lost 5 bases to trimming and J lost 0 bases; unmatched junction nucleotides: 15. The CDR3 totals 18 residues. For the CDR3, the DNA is TGCGCCAGCAGATTGACAGGGTCAAACTTCGCTAGCACAGATACGCAGTATTTT. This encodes CASRLTGSNFASTDTQYF.

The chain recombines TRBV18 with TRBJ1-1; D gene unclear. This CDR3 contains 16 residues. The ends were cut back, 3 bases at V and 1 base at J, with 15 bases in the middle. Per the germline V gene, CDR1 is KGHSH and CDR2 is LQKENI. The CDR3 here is CASSPSIRLQNTEAFF. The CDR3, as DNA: TGTGCCAGCTCACCCTCGATCCGACTACAGAACACTGAAGCTTTCTTT.

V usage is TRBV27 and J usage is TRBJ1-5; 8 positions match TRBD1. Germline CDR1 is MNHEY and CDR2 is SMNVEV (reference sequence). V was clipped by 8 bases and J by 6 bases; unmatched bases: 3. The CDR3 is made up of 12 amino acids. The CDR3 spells CASGQGGQPQHF. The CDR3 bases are TGTGCCAGCGGACAGGGTGGTCAGCCCCAGCATTTT.

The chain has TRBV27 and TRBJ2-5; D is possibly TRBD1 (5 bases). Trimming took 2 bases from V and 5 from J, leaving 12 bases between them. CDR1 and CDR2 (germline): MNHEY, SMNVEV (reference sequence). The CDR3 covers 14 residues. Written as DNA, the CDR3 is TGTGCCAGCAGTTTACGTTGGGGCCGGGAGACCCAGTACTTC. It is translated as CASSLRWGRETQYF.

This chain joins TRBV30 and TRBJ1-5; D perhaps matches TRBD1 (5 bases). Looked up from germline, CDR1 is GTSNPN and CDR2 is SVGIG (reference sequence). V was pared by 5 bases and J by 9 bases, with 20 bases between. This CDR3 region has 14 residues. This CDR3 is CAWETNSGGGPQHF. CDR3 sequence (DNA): TGTGCCTGGGAGACTAACAGCGGGGGAGGGCCCCAGCATTTT.

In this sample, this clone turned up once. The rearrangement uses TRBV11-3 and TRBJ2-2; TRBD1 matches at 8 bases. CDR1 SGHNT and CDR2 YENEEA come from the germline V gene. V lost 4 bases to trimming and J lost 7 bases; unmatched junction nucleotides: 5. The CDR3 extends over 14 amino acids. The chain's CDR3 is CASSSRQGFGELFF. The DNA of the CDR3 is TGTGCCAGCAGCTCCCGACAGGGGTTCGGGGAGCTGTTTTTT. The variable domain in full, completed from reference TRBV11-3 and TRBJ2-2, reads EAGVVQSPRYKIIEKKQPVAFWCNPISGHNTLYWYLQNLGQGPELLIRYENEEAVDDSQLPKDRFSAERLKGVDSTLKIQPAELGDSAVYLCASSSRQGFGELFFGEGSRLTVL.

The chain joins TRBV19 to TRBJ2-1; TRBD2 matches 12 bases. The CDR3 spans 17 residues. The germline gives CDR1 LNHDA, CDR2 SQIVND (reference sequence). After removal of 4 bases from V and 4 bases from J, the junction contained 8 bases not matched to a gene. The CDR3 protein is CASSKLAGGRYYNEQFF. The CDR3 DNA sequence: TGTGCCAGTAGTAAGCTAGCGGGGGGGAGGTATTACAATGAGCAGTTCTTC.

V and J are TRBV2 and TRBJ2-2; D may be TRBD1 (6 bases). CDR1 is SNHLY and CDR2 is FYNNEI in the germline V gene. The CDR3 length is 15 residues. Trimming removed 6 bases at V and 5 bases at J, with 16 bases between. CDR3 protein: CASREGVNPTGELFF. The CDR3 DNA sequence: TGTGCCAGCAGAGAGGGGGTCAACCCAACCGGGGAGCTGTTTTTT.

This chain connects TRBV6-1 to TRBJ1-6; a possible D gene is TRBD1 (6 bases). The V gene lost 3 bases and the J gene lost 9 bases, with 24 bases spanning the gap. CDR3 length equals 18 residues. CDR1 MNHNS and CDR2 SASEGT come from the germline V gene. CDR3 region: CASSDHLGKQGGGSPLHF. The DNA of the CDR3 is TGTGCCAGCAGTGACCACTTAGGAAAACAGGGCGGGGGTTCACCCCTCCACTTT.

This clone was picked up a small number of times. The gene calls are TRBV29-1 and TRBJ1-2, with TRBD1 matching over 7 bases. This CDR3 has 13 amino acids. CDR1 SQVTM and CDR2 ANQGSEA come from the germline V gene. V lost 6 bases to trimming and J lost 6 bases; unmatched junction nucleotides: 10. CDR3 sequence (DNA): TGCAGCGTCTACGGACAGGAGCAAGATGGCTACACCTTC. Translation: CSVYGQEQDGYTF.

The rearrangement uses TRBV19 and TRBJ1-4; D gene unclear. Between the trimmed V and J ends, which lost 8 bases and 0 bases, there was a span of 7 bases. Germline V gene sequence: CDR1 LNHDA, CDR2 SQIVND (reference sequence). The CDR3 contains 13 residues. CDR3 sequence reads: CASSFTTNEKLFF. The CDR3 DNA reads TGTGCCAGTTCCTTTACAACTAATGAAAAACTGTTTTTT.

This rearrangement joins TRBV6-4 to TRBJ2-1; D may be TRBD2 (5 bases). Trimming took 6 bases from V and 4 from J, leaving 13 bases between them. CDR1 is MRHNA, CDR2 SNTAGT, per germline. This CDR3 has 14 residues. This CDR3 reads CASSARAGYNEQFF. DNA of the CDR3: TGTGCCAGCAGCGCGAGGGCCGGGTACAATGAGCAGTTCTTC.

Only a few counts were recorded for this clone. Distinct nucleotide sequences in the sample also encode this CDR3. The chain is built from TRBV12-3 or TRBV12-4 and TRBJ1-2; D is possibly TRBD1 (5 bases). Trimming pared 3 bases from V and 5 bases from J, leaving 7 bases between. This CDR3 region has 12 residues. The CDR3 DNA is TGTGCCAGCAGTTTCAGGGATTATGGCTACACCTTC. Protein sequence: CASSFRDYGYTF.